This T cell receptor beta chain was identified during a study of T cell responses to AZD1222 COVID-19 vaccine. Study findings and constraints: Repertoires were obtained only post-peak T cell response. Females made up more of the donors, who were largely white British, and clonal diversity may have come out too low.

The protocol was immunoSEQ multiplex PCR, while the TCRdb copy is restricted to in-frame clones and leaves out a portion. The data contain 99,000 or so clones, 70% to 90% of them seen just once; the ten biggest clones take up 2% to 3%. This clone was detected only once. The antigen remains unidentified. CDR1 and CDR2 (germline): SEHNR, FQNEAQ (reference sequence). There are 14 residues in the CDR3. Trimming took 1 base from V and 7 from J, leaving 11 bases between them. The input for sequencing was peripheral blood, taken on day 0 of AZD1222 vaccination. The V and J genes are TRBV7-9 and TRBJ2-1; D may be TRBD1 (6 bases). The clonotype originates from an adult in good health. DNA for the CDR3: TGTGCCAGCAGCTTAGGGGGACACAAGAATGAGCAGTTCTTC. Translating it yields CASSLGGHKNEQFF.